This TCR beta chain came from a study of cytomegalovirus exposure and HLA in healthy donors. PCR was performed using 60 Vbeta and 13 Jbeta primers. Some clones are missing from TCRdb's copy, which holds only in-frame ones; the method was immunoSEQ multiplex PCR. The sample records 200,000 or so clones, over 75% being singletons. This clone appeared once. The CDR3 length is 15 residues. Germline values: CDR1 SGDLS, CDR2 YYNGEE. Deletions cut 0 bases from V and 11 bases from J, with 19 bases between. The source material was PBMCs. The sequence came from a human donor in good health. This chain connects TRBV9 to TRBJ2-3; D may be TRBD2 (6 bases). The CDR3 DNA sequence: TGTGCCAGCAGCGTAGGGGCTAGCGTGACGTTTGGGCAGTATTTT. This sequence encodes CASSVGASVTFGQYF.